This T cell receptor beta chain was found in a study of cytomegalovirus exposure and HLA in healthy donors. PCR employed 60 Vbeta and 13 Jbeta primers. The method was immunoSEQ multiplex PCR; TCRdb's version includes in-frame clones alone and lacks a portion of them. Among about 270,000 clones, 65% to 85% were seen once, and the ten largest hold over 2%. Concerning this clone itself: Its antigen is not identified.

Deletions cut 9 bases from V and 6 bases from J, with 12 bases between. The germline gives CDR1 MDHEN, CDR2 SYDVKM. This CDR3 spans 12 amino acids. Study-level results: Generally TCR sequences proved uncommon, though certain public TCRs appeared in numerous donors. Later analysis reportedly placed an Asian-associated ancestry cluster below the roughly 700-donor mean in N-insertions. Analysis performed later found about 17,000 TCR beta sequences associated with HLA alleles at 0.05 false discovery rate. Researchers reported from a later analysis that most CMV-associated TCR beta chains appeared HLA-restricted.

The sequenced sample consisted of PBMCs. The clonotype originates from a female donor in good health and CMV-seronegative. The chain couples TRBV28 to TRBJ1-5; D is perhaps TRBD1 (6 bases). For the CDR3, the DNA is TGTGCCAGTACGTACAGGGTTCAGCCCCAGCATTTT. This gives the protein CASTYRVQPQHF.